The sequence of this T cell receptor beta chain was determined in a study of blood T cell repertoires in COVID-19. Across the whole study: Samples came from the United States, Italy and Spain, spanning acute and convalescent COVID-19. PBMCs, B-cell-depleted T cells, or T cells were the source of the cDNA or gDNA that made up the material.

Per the germline V gene, CDR1 is WNHNN and CDR2 is SYGVQD (reference sequence). The V segment lost 3 bases and the J segment 6 bases; nucleotides outside the gene matches: 3. This CDR3 has 14 amino acids. TCRdb keeps only in-frame clones here, not all; method: immunoSEQ multiplex PCR. The repertoire includes some 150,000 clones, approximately 80% of them detected once, and less than 30% sits in the top ten. The sequencing input was peripheral blood. The chain employs TRBV10-1 and TRBJ2-3; TRBD1 matches 10 bases. The sequence came from a woman aged 55-75 years with acute or convalescent COVID-19. CDR3 nucleotide sequence: TGCGCCAGCAGTGATGGACAGGGGGTTGATACGCAGTATTTT. Protein: CASSDGQGVDTQYF.